In this sample, the clone carrying this T cell receptor (beta chain) turned up a few times. Its antigen is not identified. Each cDNA held unique molecular identifiers, and template switching gave it a universal primer site. From the 5' RACE reads, TCRdb called clonotypes with MiXCR, one entry per CDR3 protein. The table has 650,000 to 800,000 distinct CDR3 sequences, over 8.5% seen once; the top ten hold roughly 0.97%. These data belong to a study of identical twins. Study results and caveats: In cord blood, abundant beta clonotypes had fewer insertions; memory showed no trend. Weaker excess twin sharing was observed in beta out-of-frame sequences.

Healthy Caucasians alone served as donors. This CDR3 has 18 residues. V lost 6 bases and J lost 0, with 18 bases in between. Germline-derived CDR1 and CDR2 are MGHRA and YSYEKL. These records were also assigned to another study, of yellow fever vaccine responses in identical twins.

The rearrangement links TRBV4-1 to TRBJ2-6; D is perhaps TRBD1 (5 bases). This TCR was sampled from a woman aged 18-30 years in good health. Sequencing was done on a sample of PBMCs. CDR3 sequence: CASSLQGPNHSGANVLTF. CDR3 nucleotide sequence: TGCGCCAGCAGTCTCCAGGGCCCCAACCACTCTGGGGCCAACGTCCTGACTTTC.